The TCR beta chain under discussion was sequenced for a study of cytomegalovirus exposure and HLA in healthy donors. Whole-study results and caveats: Reportedly, diagnosis of cytomegalovirus status by the classifier showed high specificity and sensitivity.

Repertoires were generated with immunoSEQ multiplex PCR, while TCRdb's copy carries only in-frame clones and drops some. The sample has 150,000 to 200,000 clones, about nine tenths seen once. There are 16 residues in the CDR3. The germline V gene has CDR1 MDHEN and CDR2 SYDVKM. Between the trimmed V and J ends, which lost 5 bases and 3 bases, there was a span of 19 bases. This clone was seen a single time. Antigen specificity is unknown. The sample comprised PBMCs. The TCR comes from a woman under 30 in good health and CMV-seropositive. The chain carries TRBV28 and TRBJ2-5; D is undetermined. CDR3 loop: CASSPLQVGYEETQYF. The CDR3 DNA sequence: TGTGCCAGCAGTCCCCTCCAAGTCGGTTACGAAGAGACCCAGTACTTC.